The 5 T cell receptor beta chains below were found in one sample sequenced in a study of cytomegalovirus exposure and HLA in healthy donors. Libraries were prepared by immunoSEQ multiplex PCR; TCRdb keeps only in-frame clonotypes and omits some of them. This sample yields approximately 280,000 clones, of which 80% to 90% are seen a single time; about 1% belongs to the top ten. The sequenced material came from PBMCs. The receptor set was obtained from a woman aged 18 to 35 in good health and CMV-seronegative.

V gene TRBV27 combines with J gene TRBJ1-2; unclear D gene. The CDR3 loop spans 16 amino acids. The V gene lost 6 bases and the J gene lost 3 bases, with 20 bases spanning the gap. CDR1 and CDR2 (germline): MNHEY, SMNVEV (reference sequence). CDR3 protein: CASSPGLLNPDYGYTF. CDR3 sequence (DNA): TGTGCCAGCAGCCCCGGTCTCCTGAATCCTGACTATGGCTACACCTTC.

The CDR3 bases are TGTGCCAGCAGCTTACAGGGTGCGGATTCACCCCTCCACTTT. This translates into CASSLQGADSPLHF. The rearrangement links TRBV7-2 to TRBJ1-6; weak D call: TRBD1 (5 bases). V lost 2 bases to trimming and J lost 8 bases, with 10 bases between them. The CDR3 consists of 14 residues. The germline gives CDR1 SGHTA, CDR2 FQGNSA.

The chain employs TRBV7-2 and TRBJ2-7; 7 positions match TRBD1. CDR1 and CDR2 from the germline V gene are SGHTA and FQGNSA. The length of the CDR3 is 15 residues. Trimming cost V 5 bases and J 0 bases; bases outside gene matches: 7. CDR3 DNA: TGTGCCAGCAGCACCCAGACAGGGCTCTCCTACGAGCAGTACTTC. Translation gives CASSTQTGLSYEQYF.

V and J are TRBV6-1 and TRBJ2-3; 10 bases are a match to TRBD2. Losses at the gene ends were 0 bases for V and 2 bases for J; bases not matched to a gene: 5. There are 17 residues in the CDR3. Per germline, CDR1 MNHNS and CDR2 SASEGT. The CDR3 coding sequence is TGTGCCAGCAGTGAAGCCCAACTAGCGGGGATCACAGATACGCAGTATTTT. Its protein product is CASSEAQLAGITDTQYF.

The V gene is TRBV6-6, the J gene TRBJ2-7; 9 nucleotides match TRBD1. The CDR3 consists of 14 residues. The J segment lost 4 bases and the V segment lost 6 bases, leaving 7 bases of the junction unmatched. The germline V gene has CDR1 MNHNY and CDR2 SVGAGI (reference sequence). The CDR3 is CASRRDRAGYEQYF. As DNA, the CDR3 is TGTGCCAGCAGACGGGACAGGGCGGGGTACGAGCAGTACTTC.